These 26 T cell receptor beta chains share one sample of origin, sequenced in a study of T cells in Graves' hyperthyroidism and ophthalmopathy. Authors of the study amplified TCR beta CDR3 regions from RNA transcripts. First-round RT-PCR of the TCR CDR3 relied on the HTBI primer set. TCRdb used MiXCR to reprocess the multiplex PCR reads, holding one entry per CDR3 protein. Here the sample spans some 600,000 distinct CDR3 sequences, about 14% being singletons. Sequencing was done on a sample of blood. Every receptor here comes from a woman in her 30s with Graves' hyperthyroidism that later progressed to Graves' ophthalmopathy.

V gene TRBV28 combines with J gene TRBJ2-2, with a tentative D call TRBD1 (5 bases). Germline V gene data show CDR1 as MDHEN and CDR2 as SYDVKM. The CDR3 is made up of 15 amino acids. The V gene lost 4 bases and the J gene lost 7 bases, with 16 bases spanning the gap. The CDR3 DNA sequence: TGTGCCAGCAGTTATACTACTTGGGGCGACGGGGAGCTGTTTTTT. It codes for CASSYTTWGDGELFF.

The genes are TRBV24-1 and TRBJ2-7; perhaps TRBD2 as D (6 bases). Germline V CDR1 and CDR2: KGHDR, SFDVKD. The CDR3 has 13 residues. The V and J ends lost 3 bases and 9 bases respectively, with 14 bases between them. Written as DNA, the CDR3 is TGTGCCACCAGTGATAACGGGAGAATCGGGCAGTACTTC. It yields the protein CATSDNGRIGQYF.

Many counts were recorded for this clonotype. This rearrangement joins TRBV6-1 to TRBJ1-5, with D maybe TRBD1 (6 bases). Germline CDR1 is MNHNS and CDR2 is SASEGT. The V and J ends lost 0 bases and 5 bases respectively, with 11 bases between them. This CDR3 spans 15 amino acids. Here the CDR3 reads CASSEATGGHQPQHF. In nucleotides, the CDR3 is TGTGCCAGCAGTGAAGCTACGGGGGGCCATCAGCCCCAGCATTTT.

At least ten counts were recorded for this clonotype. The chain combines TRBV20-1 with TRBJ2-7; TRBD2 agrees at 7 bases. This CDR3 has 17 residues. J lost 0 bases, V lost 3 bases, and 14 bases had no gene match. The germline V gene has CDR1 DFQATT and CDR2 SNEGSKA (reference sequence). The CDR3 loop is CSARGTNRDPSSYEQYF. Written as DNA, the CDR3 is TGCAGTGCTAGGGGGACTAATCGGGACCCGAGCTCCTACGAGCAGTACTTC.

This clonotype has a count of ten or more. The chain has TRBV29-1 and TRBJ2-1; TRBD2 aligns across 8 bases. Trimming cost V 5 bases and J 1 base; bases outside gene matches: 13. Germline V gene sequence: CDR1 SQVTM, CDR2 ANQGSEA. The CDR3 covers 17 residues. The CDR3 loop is CSVTPREAGESYNEQFF. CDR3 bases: TGCAGCGTTACCCCTCGCGAAGCGGGAGAATCCTACAATGAGCAGTTCTTC.

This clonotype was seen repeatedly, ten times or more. The CDR3 reads CASSLKAGGPSYEQYF. As DNA, the CDR3 is TGTGCCAGCAGCTTAAAAGCGGGAGGACCATCCTACGAGCAGTACTTC. The V and J genes are TRBV5-4 and TRBJ2-7, with TRBD2 matching 9 bases. The CDR3 is made up of 16 amino acids. In germline, CDR1 is SGHNT, CDR2 YYREEE (reference sequence). The V gene end was trimmed by 2 bases and the J gene end by 1 base; junction bases not matched to a gene: 7.

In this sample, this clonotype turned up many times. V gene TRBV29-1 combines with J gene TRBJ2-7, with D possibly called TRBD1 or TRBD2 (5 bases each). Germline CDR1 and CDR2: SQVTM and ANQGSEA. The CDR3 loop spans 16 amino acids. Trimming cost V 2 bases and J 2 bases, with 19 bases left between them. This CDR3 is CSVELIRGRLPYEQYF. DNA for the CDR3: TGCAGCGTTGAATTAATCCGGGGCAGGCTGCCCTACGAGCAGTACTTC.

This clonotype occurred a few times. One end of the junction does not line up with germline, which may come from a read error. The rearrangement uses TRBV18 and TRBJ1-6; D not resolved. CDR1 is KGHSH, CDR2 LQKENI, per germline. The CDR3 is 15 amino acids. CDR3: CASSPNDGYNSPLHF. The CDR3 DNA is TGTGCCAGCTCGCCTAATGACGGATATAATTCGCCCCTCCACTTT.

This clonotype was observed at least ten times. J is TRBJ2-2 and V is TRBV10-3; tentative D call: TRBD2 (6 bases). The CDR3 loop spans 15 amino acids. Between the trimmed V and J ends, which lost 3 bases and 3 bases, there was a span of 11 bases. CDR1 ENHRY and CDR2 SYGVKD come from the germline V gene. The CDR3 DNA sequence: TGTGCCATCAGTGAAGGAGGGGCGGACACCGGGGAGCTGTTTTTT. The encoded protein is CAISEGGADTGELFF.

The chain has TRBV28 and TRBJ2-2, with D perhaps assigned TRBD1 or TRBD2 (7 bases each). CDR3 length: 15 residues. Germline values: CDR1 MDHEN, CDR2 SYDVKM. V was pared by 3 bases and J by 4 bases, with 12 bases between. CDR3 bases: TGTGCCAGCAGTTTTCCAGGGGGGGTCACCGGGGAGCTGTTTTTT. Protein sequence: CASSFPGGVTGELFF.

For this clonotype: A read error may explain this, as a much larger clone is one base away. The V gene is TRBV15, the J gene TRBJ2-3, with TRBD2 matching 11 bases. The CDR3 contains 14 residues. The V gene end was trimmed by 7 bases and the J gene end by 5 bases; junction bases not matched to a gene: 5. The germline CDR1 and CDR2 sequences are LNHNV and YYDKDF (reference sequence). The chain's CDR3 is CATTPGLAVDTQYF. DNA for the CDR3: TGTGCCACCACCCCGGGACTAGCGGTAGATACGCAGTATTTT.

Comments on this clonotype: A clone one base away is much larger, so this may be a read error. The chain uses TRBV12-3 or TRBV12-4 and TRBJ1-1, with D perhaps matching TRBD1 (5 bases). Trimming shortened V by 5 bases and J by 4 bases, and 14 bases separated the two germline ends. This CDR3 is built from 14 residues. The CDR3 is CASSEFQGGTEAFF. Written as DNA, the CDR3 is TGTGCCAGCAGTGAGTTCCAGGGTGGCACTGAAGCTTTCTTT.

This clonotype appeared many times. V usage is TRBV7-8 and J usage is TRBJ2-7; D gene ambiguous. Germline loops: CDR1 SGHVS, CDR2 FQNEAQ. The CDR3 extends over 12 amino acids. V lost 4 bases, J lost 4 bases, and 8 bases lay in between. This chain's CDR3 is CASSSHKYEQYF. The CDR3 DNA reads TGTGCCAGCAGCTCCCATAAATACGAGCAGTACTTC.

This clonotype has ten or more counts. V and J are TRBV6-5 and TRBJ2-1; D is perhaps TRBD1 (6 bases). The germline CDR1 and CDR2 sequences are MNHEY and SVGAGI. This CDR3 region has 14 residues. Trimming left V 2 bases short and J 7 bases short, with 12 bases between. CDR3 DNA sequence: TGTGCCAGCAGTTACCGGCAGGGGCGGAATGAGCAGTTCTTC. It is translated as CASSYRQGRNEQFF.

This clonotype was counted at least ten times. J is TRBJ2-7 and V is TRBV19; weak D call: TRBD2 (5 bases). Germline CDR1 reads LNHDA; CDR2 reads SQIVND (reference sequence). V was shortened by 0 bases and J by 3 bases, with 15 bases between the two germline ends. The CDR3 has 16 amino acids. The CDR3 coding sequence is TGTGCCAGTAGTATAGATCGGGCTAGCCAATTCTACGAGCAGTACTTC. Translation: CASSIDRASQFYEQYF.

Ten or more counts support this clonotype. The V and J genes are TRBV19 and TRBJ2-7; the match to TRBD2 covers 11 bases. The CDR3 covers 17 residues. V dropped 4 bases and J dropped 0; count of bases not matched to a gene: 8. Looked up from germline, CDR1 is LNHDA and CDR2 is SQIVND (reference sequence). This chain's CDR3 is CASSRDGTSGNSYEQYF. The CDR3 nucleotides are TGTGCCAGTAGTAGAGACGGGACTAGCGGCAACTCCTACGAGCAGTACTTC. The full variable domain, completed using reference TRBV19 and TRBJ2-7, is DGGITQSPKYLFRKEGQNVTLSCEQNLNHDAMYWYRQDPGQGLRLIYYSQIVNDFQKGDIAEGYSVSREKKESFPLTVTSAQKNPTAFYLCASSRDGTSGNSYEQYFGPGTRLTVT.

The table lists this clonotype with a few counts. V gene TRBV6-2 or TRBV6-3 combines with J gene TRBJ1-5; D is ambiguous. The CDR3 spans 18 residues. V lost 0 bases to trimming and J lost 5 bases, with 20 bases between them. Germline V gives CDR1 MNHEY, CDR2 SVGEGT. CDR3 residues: CASSYSNPMLVRDQPQHF. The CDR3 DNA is TGTGCCAGCAGTTACTCGAACCCCATGCTTGTGCGGGATCAGCCCCAGCATTTT.

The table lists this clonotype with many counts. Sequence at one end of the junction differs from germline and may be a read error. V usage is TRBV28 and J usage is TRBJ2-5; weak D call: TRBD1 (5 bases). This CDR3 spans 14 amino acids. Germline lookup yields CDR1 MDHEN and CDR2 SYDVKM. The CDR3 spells CVSSYQGVKETQYF. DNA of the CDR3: TGTGTCAGCAGCTACCAAGGGGTAAAAGAGACCCAGTACTTC.

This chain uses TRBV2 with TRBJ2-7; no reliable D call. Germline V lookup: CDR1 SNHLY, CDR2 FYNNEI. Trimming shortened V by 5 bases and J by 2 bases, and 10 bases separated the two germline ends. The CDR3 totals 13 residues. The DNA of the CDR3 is TGTGCCAGCAGTTACTTGTATGCCTACGAGCAGTACTTC. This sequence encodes CASSYLYAYEQYF.

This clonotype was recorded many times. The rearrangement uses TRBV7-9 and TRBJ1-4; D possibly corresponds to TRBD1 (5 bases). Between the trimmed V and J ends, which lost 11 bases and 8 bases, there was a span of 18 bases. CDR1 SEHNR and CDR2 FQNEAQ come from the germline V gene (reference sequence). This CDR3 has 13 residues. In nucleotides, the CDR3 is TGTGCCTACGGGGACTCAGATGGGGAAAAACTGTTTTTT. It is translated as CAYGDSDGEKLFF.

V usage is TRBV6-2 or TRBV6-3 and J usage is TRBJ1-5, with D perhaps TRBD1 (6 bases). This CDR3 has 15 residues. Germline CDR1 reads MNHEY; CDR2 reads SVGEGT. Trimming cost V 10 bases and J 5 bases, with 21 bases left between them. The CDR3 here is CATGRLGALDQPQHF. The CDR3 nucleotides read TGTGCCACCGGCCGTTTGGGGGCGCTCGATCAGCCCCAGCATTTT.

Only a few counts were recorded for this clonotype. The CDR3: CASSIRWNNEQFF. The DNA of the CDR3 is TGTGCCAGTAGTATAAGGTGGAATAATGAGCAGTTCTTC. The J gene is TRBJ2-1, the V gene TRBV19; no clear D gene. The CDR3 runs 13 residues. CDR1 LNHDA and CDR2 SQIVND come from the germline V gene (reference sequence). Between the trimmed V and J ends, which lost 2 bases and 7 bases, there was a span of 9 bases.

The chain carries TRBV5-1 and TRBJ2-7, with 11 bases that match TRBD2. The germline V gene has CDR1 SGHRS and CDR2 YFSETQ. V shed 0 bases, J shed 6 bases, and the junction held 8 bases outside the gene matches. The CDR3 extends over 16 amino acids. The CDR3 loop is CASSLAKTSGSSEQYF. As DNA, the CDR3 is TGCGCCAGCAGCTTGGCCAAAACTAGCGGGAGTAGCGAGCAGTACTTC.

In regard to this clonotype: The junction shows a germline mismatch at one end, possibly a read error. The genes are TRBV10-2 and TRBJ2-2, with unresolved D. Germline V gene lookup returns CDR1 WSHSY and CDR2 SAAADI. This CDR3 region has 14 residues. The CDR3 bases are TGCGCCAGCAGTGAAGTACCGAACACCGAGGAGCTGTTTTTT. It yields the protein CASSEVPNTEELFF.

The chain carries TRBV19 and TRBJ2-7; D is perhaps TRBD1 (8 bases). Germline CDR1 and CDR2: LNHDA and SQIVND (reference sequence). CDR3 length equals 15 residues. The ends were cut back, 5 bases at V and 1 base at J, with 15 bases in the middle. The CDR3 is CASSLQGGNSYEQYF. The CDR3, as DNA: TGTGCCAGTAGTCTACAGGGGGGGAATTCCTACGAGCAGTACTTC. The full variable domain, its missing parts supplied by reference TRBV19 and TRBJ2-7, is DGGITQSPKYLFRKEGQNVTLSCEQNLNHDAMYWYRQDPGQGLRLIYYSQIVNDFQKGDIAEGYSVSREKKESFPLTVTSAQKNPTAFYLCASSLQGGNSYEQYFGPGTRLTVT.

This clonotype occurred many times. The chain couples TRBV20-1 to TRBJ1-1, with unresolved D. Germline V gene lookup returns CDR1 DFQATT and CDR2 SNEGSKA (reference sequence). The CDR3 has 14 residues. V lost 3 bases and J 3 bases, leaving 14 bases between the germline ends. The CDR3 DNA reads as TGCAGTGCTAGTATTTGGGGAGAGGACACTGAAGCTTTCTTT. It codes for CSASIWGEDTEAFF.